The 4 T cell receptor beta chains reported below all come from one sample, sequenced in a study of T-cell reconstitution after alpha-beta-depleted transplantation in children. Unique molecular identifiers were incorporated when the TCRbeta library was constructed. TCRdb reprocessed the PCR reads with MiXCR, giving one entry per CDR3 protein. The repertoire includes about 690,000 distinct CDR3 sequences, roughly 17% of them detected once, and around 0.96% sits in the top ten. The sequenced sample was PBMCs from the stem cell graft donor, obtained from the stem cell graft. The receptor source for this set is a human donor who donated a stem cell graft to a child with acute myeloid leukemia.

A remark on this clonotype: This may be a read error, as it is one base from a much larger clone. The rearrangement joins TRBV5-5 to TRBJ1-1, with D unresolved. CDR1 SGHKS and CDR2 YYEKEE come from the germline V gene (reference sequence). The CDR3 covers 14 residues. This CDR3 reads CASRDGPANSEAFF. CDR3 coding DNA: TGTGCCAGCAGAGACGGACCCGCGAACTCTGAAGCTTTCTTT.

This clonotype has just a few counts. CDR3 coding DNA: TGTGCCAGCAGCTTAGTTCAGGGGATTGGAGAGACCCAGTACTTC. Protein product: CASSLVQGIGETQYF. This rearrangement joins TRBV7-2 to TRBJ2-5, with a weak D call TRBD1 (6 bases). Trimming shortened V by 1 base and J by 4 bases, and 13 bases separated the two germline ends. Per the germline V gene, CDR1 is SGHTA and CDR2 is FQGNSA. The CDR3 runs to 15 residues.

This clonotype was recorded many times. The chain couples TRBV7-2 to TRBJ1-6; 12 nucleotides match TRBD1. Germline CDR1 and CDR2: SGHTA and FQGNSA. V lost 5 bases and J lost 9; bases outside the gene matches: 5. This CDR3 has 15 residues. The CDR3 spells CASSPRDRGRSPLHF. The CDR3 DNA follows: TGTGCCAGCAGCCCTAGGGACAGGGGGCGTTCACCCCTCCACTTT.

This clonotype was seen a handful of times. This chain joins TRBV20-1 and TRBJ2-2; the match to TRBD1 covers 7 bases. The CDR3 is 14 amino acids. CDR1 and CDR2 from the germline V gene are DFQATT and SNEGSKA (reference sequence). With V trimmed by 5 bases and J by 4 bases, 7 bases remained unmatched. The CDR3 protein is CSALTGLGTGELFF. The CDR3, as DNA: TGCAGTGCTTTGACAGGGTTGGGCACCGGGGAGCTGTTTTTT.